Listed below are T cell receptor beta chains from one sample, sequenced in a study of shared clonotypes between healthy human individuals. Clones were read by immunoSEQ multiplex PCR, and TCRdb kept only the in-frame ones, dropping some. The sample has 2 million to 3 million clones, more than 85% seen once. Specimen: naive CD4+ T cells from PBMCs. These receptors originate from a man between 18 and 35 years old in good health. Some clones in this sample may be carry-over from other donors' samples. Both conserved end residues are part of each CDR3. The D gene is left open where the match is weak. Clone size is given for some rows only: seen once, a few or many times, or a class if the clone is expanded.

clone_size | j_call | v_call | d_call | cdr3_nt | cdr3_aa
. | TRBJ2-1 | TRBV5-1 | . | TGCGCCAGCAGCTGGACCCCTAGCAACTATGAGCAGTTCTTC | CASSWTPSNYEQFF
. | TRBJ1-3 | TRBV2 | TRBD1 | TGTGCCAGCAGTGGGACAGGGGTAGGAAACACCATATATTTT | CASSGTGVGNTIYF
. | TRBJ2-3 | TRBV7-3 | . | TGTGCCAGCAGCTTATTCGGGGAGGCAGATACGCAGTATTTT | CASSLFGEADTQYF
. | TRBJ2-7 | TRBV6-6 | . | TGTGCCAGCGGGGAATACGAGCAGTACTTC | CASGEYEQYF
. | TRBJ1-1 | TRBV11-2 | . | TGTGCCAGCAGCTTATGGCAAATGAACACTGAAGCTTTCTTT | CASSLWQMNTEAFF
. | TRBJ2-5 | TRBV29-1 | . | TGCAGCGTTGTCCCCGTGGTGGGGCCGGGGGAGACCCAGTACTTC | CSVVPVVGPGETQYF
. | TRBJ2-1 | TRBV5-1 | TRBD2 | TGCGCCAGCAGCCAGGGACTAGCGGGGTACAATGAGCAGTTCTTC | CASSQGLAGYNEQFF
. | TRBJ2-3 | TRBV4-3 | . | TGCGCCAGCAGCCAAGATCGGCCGACAGATACGCAGTATTTT | CASSQDRPTDTQYF
. | TRBJ2-7 | TRBV9 | . | TGTGCCAGCAGCGTCGGGATGGGTGGCGAGCAGTACTTC | CASSVGMGGEQYF
. | TRBJ2-5 | TRBV19 | . | TGTGCCAGTAGTAAAGGGACCCATTTACAAGAGACCCAGTACTTC | CASSKGTHLQETQYF
. | TRBJ2-5 | TRBV18 | TRBD2 | TGTGCCAGCTCACCCCTAGCGGGAGGCCTGGAGACCCAGTACTTC | CASSPLAGGLETQYF
. | TRBJ1-3 | TRBV5-4 | . | TGTGCCGCCTCCAAAGGGGGTACTAAGACAGATTCTGGAAACACCATATATTTT | CAASKGGTKTDSGNTIYF
once | TRBJ2-1 | TRBV7-3 | . | TGTGCCAGCAGCTCGACTATGGGGGGAAGCTACAATGAGCAGTTCTTC | CASSSTMGGSYNEQFF
. | TRBJ1-4 | TRBV7-2 | . | TGTGCCAGCAGCCGTGGCAACTGGGAAGGAAAACTGTTTTTT | CASSRGNWEGKLFF
. | TRBJ2-3 | TRBV19 | . | TGTGCCAGTAGTAGGACCGTAGAGACAGATACGCAGTATTTT | CASSRTVETDTQYF
. | TRBJ2-2 | TRBV18 | . | TGTGCCAGCTCACCAAGAGACAGCACGAACACCGGGGAGCTGTTTTTT | CASSPRDSTNTGELFF
. | TRBJ1-4 | TRBV18 | . | TGTGCCAGCTCACCTCAGACGCCAGGGGTGACTAATGAAAAACTGTTTTTT | CASSPQTPGVTNEKLFF
. | TRBJ2-7 | TRBV20-1 | TRBD2 | TGCAGTGCTTCCCCTAGCGGGGAGCAGTACTTC | CSASPSGEQYF
once | TRBJ1-1 | TRBV5-1 | TRBD1 | TGCGCCAGCAGCCCTACAGGGGGCCGGATGAACACTGAAGCTTTCTTT | CASSPTGGRMNTEAFF
. | TRBJ2-3 | TRBV5-4 | . | TGTGCCAGCAGCTGGAGGGGGGGCACAGATACGCAGTATTTT | CASSWRGGTDTQYF
. | TRBJ2-5 | TRBV27 | . | TGTGCCAGCAGTCTTAGGGTGGACGAGACCCAGTACTTC | CASSLRVDETQYF
. | TRBJ1-2 | TRBV7-6 | . | TGTGCCAGCAGCTCCAGGATGAGGGGGGACTATGGCTACACCTTC | CASSSRMRGDYGYTF
. | TRBJ1-1 | TRBV5-1 | . | TGCGCCAGCAGCTTGGAGGGGGCTGAAGCTTTCTTT | CASSLEGAEAFF